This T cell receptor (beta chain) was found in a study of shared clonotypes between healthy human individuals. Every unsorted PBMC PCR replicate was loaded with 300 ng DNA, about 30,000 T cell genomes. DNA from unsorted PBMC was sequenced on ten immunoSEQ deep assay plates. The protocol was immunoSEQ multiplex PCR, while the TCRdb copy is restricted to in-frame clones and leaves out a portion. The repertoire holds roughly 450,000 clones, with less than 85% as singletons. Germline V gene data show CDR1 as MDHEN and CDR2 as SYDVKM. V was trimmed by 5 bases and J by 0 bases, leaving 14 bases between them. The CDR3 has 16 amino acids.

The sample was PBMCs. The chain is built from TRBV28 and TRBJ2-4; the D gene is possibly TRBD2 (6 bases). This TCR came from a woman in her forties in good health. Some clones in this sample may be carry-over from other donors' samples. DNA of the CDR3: TGTGCCAGCAGTGGGGGGAGCATTCCAGCCAAAAACATTCAGTACTTC. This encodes CASSGGSIPAKNIQYF.